This TCR beta chain came from a study of response to subunit inactivated influenza vaccine. The CDR3 runs 15 residues. CDR1 and CDR2 (germline): LNHNV, YYDKDF (reference sequence). V was clipped by 0 bases and J by 4 bases; unmatched bases: 5. TCRdb reprocessed the RT-PCR reads with MiXCR, giving one entry per CDR3 protein. The sample holds over 400,000 distinct CDR3 sequences, under 15% seen once. The receptor was derived from a man aged 45-65 years who received an inactivated influenza vaccine. Sequences were derived from PBMCs from blood, sampled roughly 48 days after vaccination. This chain uses TRBV15 with TRBJ2-7, with 8 bases that match TRBD2. CDR3 coding DNA: TGTGCCACCAGCAGAGAGCGAGCGGGGGAATACGAGCAGTACTTC. It is translated as CATSRERAGEYEQYF.